Included here is one T cell receptor (beta chain) sequence, with context. The target antigen is unknown. Stated treatment: some 19 received Ad26.COV2.S at low or high dose, single or two shots; several received placebo; per-sample allocation not given. Sampling took place 63 days after the first vaccine or placebo injection. Wuhan-strain SARS-CoV-2 spike was expressed by the Ad26 vector that made up the vaccine. The record originates from a study of Ad26.COV2.S vaccination and SARS-CoV-2 variants. Here immunoSEQ multiplex PCR was the method, and the copy in TCRdb shows in-frame clones only, minus some. The data contain 350,000 to 450,000 clones, about 90% of them seen just once; the ten biggest clones take up around 1.7%. Overall study results and limits: Vaccinees reportedly had broad spike-specific CD8+ and CD4+ T cell responses. Those who received vaccine or placebo ended up with similar non-spike TCR breadth.

The input for sequencing was peripheral blood, taken in a trial of Ad26.COV2.S vaccine versus placebo. This clonotype was obtained from a person aged 18 to 59 who received the Ad26.COV2.S COVID-19 vaccine or a placebo.

CDR3 sequence: CASSPDRNGYTF. CDR3 bases: TGTGCCAGCTCACCGGACAGGAATGGCTACACCTTC. The chain links TRBV18 to TRBJ1-2, with TRBD1 matching over 7 bases. CDR1 is KGHSH and CDR2 is LQKENI in the germline V gene. The CDR3 sequence is 12 residues long. J lost 6 bases, V lost 3 bases, and 1 base had no gene match.